This TCR beta chain was obtained from a study of beta chain features in type 1 diabetes. Study background: Sorted cells examined across all samples numbered 85 million to 130 million. Study results and caveats: Patients with Type 1 diabetes showed moderately but significantly shorter TCRB CDR3s in all four CD4+ subsets.

Of the isolated RNA, all was reverse transcribed, and so the sequenced material was expressed TCRB transcripts. Assay: immunoSEQ multiplex PCR; the TCRdb copy retains only in-frame clones and omits some. The sample yields 95,000 to 150,000 clones, roughly 17% seen once. The sample holds a few counts of this clone. Antigen specificity is unknown. This CDR3 is built from 14 residues. The germline CDR1 and CDR2 sequences are SEHNR and FQNEAQ (reference sequence). The ends lost 6 bases at V and 2 bases at J; junction bases unmatched: 3. The source of this sequence is a man between 18 and 29 years old with type 1 diabetes. Specimen: central memory CD4+ T cells from blood. This chain joins TRBV7-9 and TRBJ2-7; 11 bases fit TRBD1. For the CDR3, the DNA is TGTGCCAGCAGGAGGGACAGGGGGACCTACGAGCAGTACTTC. Encoded protein: CASRRDRGTYEQYF.